The 18 T cell receptor beta chains below all came from one sample that was sequenced in a study of CD4 T cells in relation to SARS-CoV-2 and coronaviruses. These TCRs are of unknown antigen specificity. TCRdb's copy holds only in-frame clones and misses some; the assay was immunoSEQ multiplex PCR. The sample has around 35,000 clones, about four fifths seen once. Sequencing was performed on naive CD4+ T cells from PBMCs, cultured in vitro. Subset in this sample: naive CD4+ T cells isolated by negative enrichment. These receptors came from an adult with COVID-19.

The V call is TRBV14, the J call TRBJ1-4; a possible D gene is TRBD1 (6 bases). Germline V CDR1 and CDR2: SGHDN, FVKESK. The V end lost 1 base, the J end lost 6 bases, and 18 bases lay between the germline ends. The CDR3 is made up of 17 amino acids. CDR3: CASSQGRTVTSDEKLFF. In nucleotides, the CDR3 is TGTGCCAGCAGCCAAGGAAGGACAGTTACTTCGGATGAAAAACTGTTTTTT.

The chain combines TRBV28 with TRBJ1-2; D is unclear. Germline-derived CDR1 and CDR2 are MDHEN and SYDVKM. V dropped 7 bases and J dropped 4 bases, with 19 bases sitting between them. This CDR3 contains 15 residues. Written as DNA, the CDR3 is TGTGCCAGCAAAAAGGACGGTCGGTGGGTCTATGGCTACACCTTC. This translates into CASKKDGRWVYGYTF.

This chain uses TRBV5-1 with TRBJ2-1; 10 bases match TRBD2. Trimming cost V 5 bases and J 7 bases; bases outside gene matches: 9. Germline loops: CDR1 SGHRS, CDR2 YFSETQ. This CDR3 has 15 residues. The CDR3 nucleotides are TGCGCCAGCAGGCGCGGCAGGACTAGCGGTAATGAGCAGTTCTTC. It encodes CASRRGRTSGNEQFF.

A single count supports this clone. The rearrangement links TRBV2 to TRBJ2-1; perhaps D is TRBD1 or TRBD2 (5 bases each). V was cut by 4 bases and J by 7 bases, with 11 bases left in between. The CDR3 is 13 residues long. CDR1 SNHLY and CDR2 FYNNEI come from the germline V gene. CDR3 amino acids: CASSGDLKNEQFF. CDR3 sequence (DNA): TGTGCCAGCAGTGGGGACCTCAAAAATGAGCAGTTCTTC.

The rearrangement links TRBV27 to TRBJ2-2; no definite D call. Per the germline V gene, CDR1 is MNHEY and CDR2 is SMNVEV (reference sequence). The length of the CDR3 is 13 residues. V dropped 3 bases and J dropped 5 bases, with 7 bases sitting between them. This CDR3 reads CASSFLITGELFF. As DNA, the CDR3 is TGTGCCAGCAGTTTCCTAATTACCGGGGAGCTGTTTTTT.

The chain carries TRBV7-9 and TRBJ1-6; D unresolved. Germline V CDR1 and CDR2: SEHNR, FQNEAQ (reference sequence). The germline V and J ends were trimmed by 0 bases and 9 bases, with 6 bases remaining between them. CDR3 size: 13 residues. CDR3 in amino acids: CASSLAARSPLHF. The DNA of the CDR3 is TGTGCCAGCAGCTTAGCGGCGCGTTCACCCCTCCACTTT.

The chain uses TRBV5-6 and TRBJ2-5, with D unresolved. V lost 3 bases and J lost 5, with 5 bases in between. The CDR3 totals 11 residues. Germline assignment: CDR1 SGHDT and CDR2 YYEEEE. The CDR3 spells CASSSAETQYF. CDR3 nucleotide sequence: TGTGCCAGCAGCTCTGCGGAGACCCAGTACTTC.

The CDR3 spells CASSSKSRTDTQYF. CDR3 nucleotide sequence: TGTGCCAGCAGCTCTAAGTCCCGCACAGATACGCAGTATTTT. The chain recombines TRBV7-9 with TRBJ2-3; no clear D gene. CDR3 length equals 14 residues. Germline values: CDR1 SEHNR, CDR2 FQNEAQ (reference sequence). With 4 bases removed from V and 1 base from J, the gap between germline ends came to 9 bases.

There are a few counts of this clone. The chain links TRBV27 to TRBJ1-2; maybe TRBD1 (5 bases). The germline V and J ends were trimmed by 4 bases and 4 bases, with 13 bases remaining between them. This CDR3 region has 14 residues. Germline V gives CDR1 MNHEY, CDR2 SMNVEV (reference sequence). Here the CDR3 reads CASSSTDRAYGYTF. CDR3 DNA sequence: TGTGCCAGCAGTTCGACCGACAGAGCCTATGGCTACACCTTC.

The V gene is TRBV27, the J gene TRBJ2-3; 14 bases map to TRBD2. The CDR3 extends over 18 amino acids. CDR1 and CDR2 from the germline V gene are MNHEY and SMNVEV (reference sequence). After removal of 5 bases from V and 3 bases from J, the junction contained 10 bases not matched to a gene. The CDR3 DNA is TGTGCCAGCAGTCCCGGGACTAGCGGGAGACAAGGGACAGATACGCAGTATTTT. Residues: CASSPGTSGRQGTDTQYF.

The chain employs TRBV5-1 and TRBJ2-1, with 9 bases matching TRBD2. The V segment lost 2 bases and the J segment 4 bases; nucleotides outside the gene matches: 7. The CDR3 has 16 residues. In germline, CDR1 is SGHRS, CDR2 YFSETQ. The CDR3 DNA follows: TGCGCCAGCAGCTTCGTTATGACTAGCGGATACAATGAGCAGTTCTTC. Its translation: CASSFVMTSGYNEQFF.

This clone was observed once. The chain combines TRBV18 with TRBJ2-7; tentative D call: TRBD2 (5 bases). Between the trimmed V and J ends, which lost 4 bases and 1 base, there was a span of 17 bases. This CDR3 is 16 amino acids long. Germline CDR1 and CDR2: KGHSH and LQKENI. The CDR3 DNA follows: TGTGCCAGCTCACGACCTAGGGTTGGGGAGTCCTACGAGCAGTACTTC. It codes for CASSRPRVGESYEQYF. The full variable domain, rest sourced from reference TRBV18 and TRBJ2-7, is NAGVMQNPRHLVRRRGQEARLRCSPMKGHSHVYWYRQLPEEGLKFMVYLQKENIIDESGMPKERFSAEFPKEGPSILRIQQVVRGDSAAYFCASSRPRVGESYEQYFGPGTRLTVT.

This clone showed up just a few times. The chain carries TRBV7-9 and TRBJ2-1; 13 nucleotides align to TRBD2. The junction had 5 bases not matched to a gene; V was cut back by 6 bases and J by 6 bases. The CDR3 is 15 amino acids. Germline assignment: CDR1 SEHNR and CDR2 FQNEAQ (reference sequence). CDR3 bases: TGTGCCAGCAGGACTAGCGGGAGGACGGGCAATGAGCAGTTCTTC. Its translation: CASRTSGRTGNEQFF.

This chain connects TRBV2 to TRBJ1-1, with TRBD1 matching over 7 bases. V was clipped by 6 bases and J by 3 bases; unmatched bases: 13. Germline V gene sequence: CDR1 SNHLY, CDR2 FYNNEI. The length of the CDR3 is 16 residues. The CDR3 DNA reads TGTGCCAGCAGCGAAATGACAGGGTGGGGGGACACTGAAGCTTTCTTT. The encoded protein is CASSEMTGWGDTEAFF.

In this sample, this clone turned up once. J is TRBJ2-2 and V is TRBV4-3; D might be TRBD2 (6 bases). V lost 0 bases, J lost 8 bases, and 16 bases lay in between. From germline, CDR1 is LGHNA and CDR2 YSLEER. CDR3 length equals 16 residues. The CDR3 nucleotides read TGCGCCAGCAGCCAAGATCGTTTACTAGCTTTTGGGGAGCTGTTTTTT. The encoded protein is CASSQDRLLAFGELFF.

The genes are TRBV10-3 and TRBJ1-2; D may be TRBD1 (6 bases). V was shortened by 6 bases and J by 4 bases, with 15 bases between the two germline ends. Germline-derived CDR1 and CDR2 are ENHRY and SYGVKD. This CDR3 spans 14 amino acids. The CDR3 loop is CAISDWTESYGYTF. In DNA, the CDR3 is TGTGCCATCAGCGACTGGACAGAGTCCTATGGCTACACCTTC.

The V and J genes are TRBV18 and TRBJ1-5; D unclear. Germline CDR1 is KGHSH and CDR2 is LQKENI. The CDR3 runs 13 residues. The V end was cut by 3 bases, the J end by 4 bases, with 7 bases between. The CDR3 DNA is TGTGCCAGCTCACCCAGTCTTAATCAGCCCCAGCATTTT. Encoded protein: CASSPSLNQPQHF.

The chain uses TRBV5-4 and TRBJ2-7; 8 nucleotides match TRBD1. The CDR3 totals 16 residues. With 4 bases clipped from V and 1 base from J, the junction kept 10 bases outside the gene matches. Germline loops: CDR1 SGHNT, CDR2 YYREEE (reference sequence). The CDR3 sequence: CASSKPGQAQSYEQYF. Here the CDR3 DNA reads TGTGCCAGCAGCAAACCGGGACAGGCCCAGTCCTACGAGCAGTACTTC.